The subject of this entry is one T cell receptor (beta chain). Its cognate antigen is unknown. These data are taken from a study of shared clonotypes between healthy human individuals. Study-level information: Researchers drew samples from a couple of women and a few men aged 18 to 49. Study-wide results and caveats: Blood was the only sampled material, and tissue repertoires likely differ. Generation of non-shared clonotypes was less probable than generation of clonotypes shared by all four donors.

Each sample came from a Caucasian adult donor living in Nashville, Tennessee. Germline CDR1 is MNHEY and CDR2 is SMNVEV (reference sequence). The CDR3 loop spans 14 amino acids. Trimming left V 6 bases short and J 1 base short, with 11 bases between. Using immunoSEQ multiplex PCR, the repertoire was profiled, and TCRdb retains in-frame clones only, with some absent. The repertoire includes around 2.1 million clones, approximately 96% of them detected once, and around 0.13% sits in the top ten. The source material was naive CD4+ T cells sorted from blood. Documented subset: CD45RA+ positively selected. The chain couples TRBV27 to TRBJ2-3; the D gene is possibly TRBD1 (6 bases). This sequence was found in a man aged 18 to 35 in good health. This chain's CDR3 is CASRAGVGTDTQYF. The CDR3, as DNA: TGTGCCAGCAGAGCAGGGGTTGGCACAGATACGCAGTATTTT.